This T cell receptor beta chain was captured by sequencing in a study of CD8 T cells in ankylosing spondylitis (dated by TCRdb to 2015 to 2018). Concerning the study at large: The study profiled T cell receptor beta repertoires in healthy donors and ankylosing spondylitis patients to find disease-linked TCR variants. The whole study cohort included 85 to 120 healthy donors and 20 to 30 ankylosing spondylitis patients. Samples of peripheral blood were taken, and for ankylosing spondylitis patients, synovial fluid was collected as well.

A few counts support this clonotype. There is no known antigen for this receptor. Within one base of it there is no much larger clone, and no base qualities were kept. The cysteine opens and the phenylalanine closes a CDR3 of 15 amino acids. Only the CDR3 portion is preserved as DNA: 45 bases, with reading frame beginning at the first base. CDR1 and CDR2, looked up from the germline V gene, are MNHNS and SASEGT. V loses 6 bases at its end and J loses 4 bases; junction bases beyond the gene matches: 4. Findings and caveats that apply to the study as a whole: The disease-linked clones had a CD8+ phenotype and were found at relatively low frequencies in peripheral blood. Significant enrichment of the disease-linked clones was reported in matched synovial fluid samples from ankylosing spondylitis patients. Some of the motif variants had been reported before in the synovial fluid and blood of reactive arthritis patients, a finding that suggests common disease-initiation mechanisms. A TCR beta motif made up of several highly homologous amino acid variants appeared to be characteristic of blood from ankylosing spondylitis patients.

TCRdb lists the instrument as Illumina HiSeq 2500. Quantitative 5'-RACE with molecular barcodes was the method used to prepare the TCR beta libraries. In the source study's methods: To identify disease-linked TCR variants, a new computational method was used, one built on a probabilistic model of VDJ rearrangement. Using fastp trimming at Q25 and MiXCR clonotype assembly, TCRdb reanalyzed the public sequencing data and kept in-frame beta chains. Identical CDR3 protein sequences are pooled into one entry, listed with their most common genes and DNA. TCRdb, not the authors, supplied the V and J calls. Recorded for this sample are nearly 350,000 distinct CDR3 sequences; roughly 15% of them occurred a single time. The ten largest clones take up 0.9% to 1.2% of the sample.

Input material: blood, either unsorted or a sorted T cell fraction (not recorded which). The clonotype was recovered from a male donor with ankylosing spondylitis or in good health (not recorded which). The sequence links TRBV6-1 to TRBJ2-1, and 12 bases in between align with TRBD2. The nucleotide sequence reads TGTGCCAGCAGCCGTGGACTAGCGGGATACAATGAGCAGTTCTTC. Its protein product is CASSRGLAGYNEQFF.